One T cell receptor beta chain is described in this entry. The antigen is undetermined. These data belong to a study of cytomegalovirus exposure and HLA in healthy donors. Study details: Genetic ancestry analysis placed approximately 78% of the 400 or so donors that were genotyped in the Caucasian-associated cluster.

V lost 4 bases to trimming and J lost 2 bases; unmatched junction nucleotides: 13. CDR1 is SGHVS, CDR2 FQNEAQ, per germline. This CDR3 contains 18 residues. The study, taken as a whole, reports: Researchers catalogued approximately 170 TCR beta chains as cytomegalovirus-associated. The authors later linked a missense DCLRE1C variant to TCR beta V- and J-gene trimming.

PCR primers comprised 60 Vbeta and 13 Jbeta primers. The method was immunoSEQ multiplex PCR; TCRdb's version includes in-frame clones alone and lacks a portion of them. The sample has 180,000 or so clones; around 80% are singletons. Everyone who donated was a healthy bone marrow donor. Sequenced input: PBMCs. The chain employs TRBV7-8 and TRBJ2-1, with 8 nucleotides matching TRBD2. This TCR derives from a man between 18 and 35 years old in good health and CMV-seronegative. CDR3 DNA sequence: TGTGCCAGCAGCTGGGGACTAGAACCTGGATCCCCCTACAATGAGCAGTTCTTC. Translated: CASSWGLEPGSPYNEQFF.